Described below is a single T cell receptor (beta chain) sequence and its context. Its target is not known. Researchers made TCR cDNA using 5'RACE template switching, and this step added a universal primer site and UMIs. TCRdb re-called the 5' RACE reads with MiXCR, one entry per CDR3 protein. Here the sample spans a few hundred thousand distinct CDR3 sequences, about a sixth being singletons. The entry originates in a study of T cells after yellow fever vaccination. Study at large: Those fractions that held only low numbers of cells were prepared using the SMART-Seq v4 Ultra Low Input RNA kit.

Points from the study as a whole: Post-booster samples contained most primary-vaccination clones (roughly 96% CD4, approximately 88% CD8).

The CDR3 totals 15 residues. Germline V lookup: CDR1 MGHRA, CDR2 YSYEKL. With 5 bases clipped from V and 6 bases from J, the junction kept 8 bases outside the gene matches. The specimen comprised PBMCs, sampled 5 days after the first yellow fever vaccination. The sequence derives from a young man who received the YFV17D yellow fever vaccine. The chain recombines TRBV4-1 with TRBJ2-2; 8 bases are a match to TRBD2. CDR3 in DNA: TGCGCCAGCAGCGGCCGGGGGGGGGCCCCCGGGGAGCTGTTTTTT. It codes for CASSGRGGAPGELFF.